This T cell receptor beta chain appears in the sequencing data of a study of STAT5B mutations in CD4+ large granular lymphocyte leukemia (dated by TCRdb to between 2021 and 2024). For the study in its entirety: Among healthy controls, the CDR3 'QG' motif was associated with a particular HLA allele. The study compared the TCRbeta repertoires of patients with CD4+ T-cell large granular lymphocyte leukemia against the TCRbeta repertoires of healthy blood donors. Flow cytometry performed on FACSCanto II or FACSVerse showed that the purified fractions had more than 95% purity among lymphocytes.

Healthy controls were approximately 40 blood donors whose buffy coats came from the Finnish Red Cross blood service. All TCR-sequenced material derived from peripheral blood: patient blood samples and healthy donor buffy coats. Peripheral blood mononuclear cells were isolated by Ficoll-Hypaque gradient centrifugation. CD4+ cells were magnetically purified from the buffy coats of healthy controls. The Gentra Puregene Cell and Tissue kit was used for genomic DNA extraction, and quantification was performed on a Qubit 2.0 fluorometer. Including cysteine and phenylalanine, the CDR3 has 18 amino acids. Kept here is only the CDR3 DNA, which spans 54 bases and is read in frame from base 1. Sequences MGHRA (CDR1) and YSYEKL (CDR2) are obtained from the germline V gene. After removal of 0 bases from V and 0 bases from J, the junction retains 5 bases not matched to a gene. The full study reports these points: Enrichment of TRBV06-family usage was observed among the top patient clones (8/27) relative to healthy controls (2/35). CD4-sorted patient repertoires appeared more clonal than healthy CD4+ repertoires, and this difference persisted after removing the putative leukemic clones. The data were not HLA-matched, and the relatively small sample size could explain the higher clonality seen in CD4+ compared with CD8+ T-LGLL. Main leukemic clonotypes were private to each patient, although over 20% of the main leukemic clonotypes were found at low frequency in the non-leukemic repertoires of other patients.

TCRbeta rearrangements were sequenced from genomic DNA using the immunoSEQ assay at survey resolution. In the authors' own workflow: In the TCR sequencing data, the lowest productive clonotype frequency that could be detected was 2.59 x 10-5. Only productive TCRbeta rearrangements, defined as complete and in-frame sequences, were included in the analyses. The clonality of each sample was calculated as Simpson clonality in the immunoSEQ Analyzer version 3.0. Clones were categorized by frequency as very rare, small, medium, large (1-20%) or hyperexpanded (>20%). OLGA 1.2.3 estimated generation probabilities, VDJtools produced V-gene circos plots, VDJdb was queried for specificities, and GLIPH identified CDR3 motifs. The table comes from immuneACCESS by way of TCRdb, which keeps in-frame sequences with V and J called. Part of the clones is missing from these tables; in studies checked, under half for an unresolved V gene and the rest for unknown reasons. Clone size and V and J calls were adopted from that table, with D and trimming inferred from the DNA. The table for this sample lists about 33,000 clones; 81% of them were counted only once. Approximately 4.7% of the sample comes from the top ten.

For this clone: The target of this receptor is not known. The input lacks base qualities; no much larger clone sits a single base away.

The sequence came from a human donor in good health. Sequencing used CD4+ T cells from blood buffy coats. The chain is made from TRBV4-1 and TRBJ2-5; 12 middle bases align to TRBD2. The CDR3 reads CASSQEGTSGQYQETQYF. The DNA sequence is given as TGCGCCAGCAGCCAAGAGGGGACTAGCGGGCAGTACCAAGAGACCCAGTACTTC.